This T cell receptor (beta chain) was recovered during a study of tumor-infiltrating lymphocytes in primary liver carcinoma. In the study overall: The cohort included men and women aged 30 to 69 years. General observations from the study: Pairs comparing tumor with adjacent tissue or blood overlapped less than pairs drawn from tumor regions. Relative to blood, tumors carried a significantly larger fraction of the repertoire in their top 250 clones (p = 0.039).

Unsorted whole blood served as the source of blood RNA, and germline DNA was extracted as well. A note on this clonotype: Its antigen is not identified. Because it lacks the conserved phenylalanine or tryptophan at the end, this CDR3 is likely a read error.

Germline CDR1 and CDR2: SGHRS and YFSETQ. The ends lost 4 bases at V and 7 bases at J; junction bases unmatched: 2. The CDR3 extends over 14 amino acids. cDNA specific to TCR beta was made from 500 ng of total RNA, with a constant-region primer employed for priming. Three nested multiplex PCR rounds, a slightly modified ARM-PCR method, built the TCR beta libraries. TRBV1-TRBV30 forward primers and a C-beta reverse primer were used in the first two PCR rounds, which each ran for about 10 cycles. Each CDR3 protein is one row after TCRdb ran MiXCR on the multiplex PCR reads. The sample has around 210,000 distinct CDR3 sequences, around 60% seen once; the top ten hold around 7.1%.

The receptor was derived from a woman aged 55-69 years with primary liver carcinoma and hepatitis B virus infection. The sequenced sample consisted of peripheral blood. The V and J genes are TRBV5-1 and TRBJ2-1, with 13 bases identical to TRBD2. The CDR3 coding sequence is TGCGCCAGCAGCCCGGGACTAGCGGGGAATGAGCAGTTCTAC. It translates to CASSPGLAGNEQFY.